These 31 T cell receptor beta chains originate from one sample sequenced in a study of control samples from healthy donors and cancer patients. Assay used: immunoSEQ multiplex PCR; TCRdb lists only in-frame clones, some missing. Among under 30,000 clones listed, roughly 85% were seen once. Sequencing was carried out using PBMCs. The receptors shown here come from a woman aged 55-69 years with head and neck cancer.

The genes are TRBV7-6 and TRBJ2-2; D unresolved. The V and J ends lost 5 bases and 2 bases respectively, with 6 bases between them. Per the germline V gene, CDR1 is SGHVS and CDR2 is FNYEAQ. The CDR3 is 13 residues long. The CDR3 coding sequence is TGTGCCAGCAGCAGCATCAACACCGGGGAGCTGTTTTTT. Translation gives CASSSINTGELFF.

This sequence joins TRBV4-2 and TRBJ1-6; D not resolved. The CDR3 runs 17 residues. Germline V gene sequence: CDR1 LGHNA, CDR2 YNFKEQ. V was pared by 4 bases and J by 0 bases, with 13 bases between. CDR3 sequence reads: CASSRRWESSYNSPLHF. CDR3 DNA sequence: TGTGCCAGCAGCCGAAGATGGGAGAGCTCCTATAATTCACCCCTCCACTTT.

The genes are TRBV30 and TRBJ2-1; D is undetermined. V shed 1 base and J shed 9 bases, with 7 bases lying between them. The CDR3 runs to 11 residues. The V gene's germline CDR1 is GTSNPN and CDR2 SVGIG (reference sequence). This chain's CDR3 is CAWSGDTEQFF. As DNA, the CDR3 is TGTGCCTGGAGTGGGGATACTGAGCAGTTCTTC.

The chain links TRBV11-3 to TRBJ2-3, with 7 bases identical to TRBD2. The CDR3 length is 19 residues. Germline CDR1 SGHNT, CDR2 YENEEA. Germline trimming cut 2 bases from V and 0 bases from J; bases unmatched to any gene: 14. CDR3 DNA: TGTGCCAGCAGCTTATTTCGTAGGAGGACTAGATCTAGCACAGATACGCAGTATTTT. Encoded protein: CASSLFRRRTRSSTDTQYF. The variable domain in full, completed from reference TRBV11-3 and TRBJ2-3, reads EAGVVQSPRYKIIEKKQPVAFWCNPISGHNTLYWYLQNLGQGPELLIRYENEEAVDDSQLPKDRFSAERLKGVDSTLKIQPAELGDSAVYLCASSLFRRRTRSSTDTQYFGPGTRLTVL.

V and J are TRBV14 and TRBJ1-1; D gene ambiguous. Trimming pared 1 base from V and 8 bases from J, leaving 26 bases between. Germline CDR1 SGHDN, CDR2 FVKESK. The CDR3 consists of 18 residues. CDR3 protein: CASSQGGDRTRATWEAFF. The DNA of the CDR3 is TGTGCCAGCAGCCAAGGAGGAGATCGTACAAGGGCGACTTGGGAAGCTTTCTTT. Together with reference TRBV14 and TRBJ1-1, the CDR3 gives the full variable domain: EAGVTQFPSHSVIEKGQTVTLRCDPISGHDNLYWYRRVMGKEIKFLLHFVKESKQDESGMPNNRFLAERTGGTYSTLKVQPAELEDSGVYFCASSQGGDRTRATWEAFFGQGTRLTVV.

The CDR3 DNA sequence: TGTGCCACCAGTGGTAGGAATGAGCAGTTCTTC. Its translation is CATSGRNEQFF. The chain joins TRBV24-1 to TRBJ2-1; the D is unclear. Germline CDR1 and CDR2: KGHDR and SFDVKD. CDR3 size: 11 residues. Between the trimmed V and J ends, which lost 5 bases and 7 bases, there was a span of 5 bases.

V gene TRBV4-2 combines with J gene TRBJ2-7; 9 bases are a match to TRBD2. In germline, CDR1 is LGHNA, CDR2 YNFKEQ. This CDR3 comprises 15 residues. V gave up 8 bases and J gave up 0 bases; unmatched junction bases: 8. This CDR3 is CASQVAGGSSYEQYF. CDR3 bases: TGTGCCAGCCAAGTGGCGGGAGGGAGCTCCTACGAGCAGTACTTC.

The CDR3 DNA reads as TGCAGCGTTGAGGCCCCGAAGAACACCGGGGAGCTGTTTTTT. Encoded protein: CSVEAPKNTGELFF. The chain carries TRBV29-1 and TRBJ2-2; D is uncertain. The CDR3 spans 14 residues. Trimming took off 3 bases at V and 1 base at J, with 9 bases between the two ends. Germline CDR1 and CDR2: SQVTM and ANQGSEA.

The V call is TRBV7-3, the J call TRBJ1-6, with 9 nucleotides matching TRBD1. V shed 5 bases, J shed 9 bases, and the junction held 8 bases outside the gene matches. In germline, CDR1 is SGHTA, CDR2 FQGTGA. This CDR3 contains 15 residues. CDR3 coding DNA: TGTGCCAGCAGCCAAGGGGGGACAGGGAGTTCACCCCTCCACTTT. It translates to CASSQGGTGSSPLHF.

The CDR3 loop is CAIPTSGVSRSEQFF. The DNA of the CDR3 is TGTGCCATCCCGACTAGCGGGGTTAGTAGGAGTGAGCAGTTCTTC. This chain links TRBV7-2 with TRBJ2-1; 11 bases align to TRBD2. Germline V gene lookup returns CDR1 SGHTA and CDR2 FQGNSA. With V trimmed by 10 bases and J by 9 bases, 14 bases remained unmatched. The CDR3 has 15 residues.

The gene calls are TRBV2 and TRBJ1-1; D is unresolved. Deletions cut 10 bases from V and 2 bases from J, with 8 bases between. In germline, CDR1 is SNHLY, CDR2 FYNNEI. The CDR3 covers 11 residues. The CDR3 DNA reads TGTGCCATCAAGGGAAACACTGAAGCTTTCTTT. It codes for CAIKGNTEAFF. The whole variable domain, remainder taken from reference TRBV2 and TRBJ1-1, is EPEVTQTPSHQVTQMGQEVILRCVPISNHLYFYWYRQILGQKVEFLVSFYNNEISEKSEIFDDQFSVERPDGSNFTLKIRSTKLEDSAMYFCAIKGNTEAFFGQGTRLTVV.

Here the CDR3 reads CAPRGLLFF. CDR3 DNA: TGCGCCCCCCGCGGGTTACTGTTTTTT. This sequence joins TRBV10-1 and TRBJ1-4; D is undetermined. This CDR3 is built from 9 residues. V was cut by 11 bases and J by 13 bases, with 11 bases left in between. Germline assignment: CDR1 WNHNN and CDR2 SYGVQD (reference sequence).

The rearrangement links TRBV19 to TRBJ2-2, with a possible D match to TRBD2 (5 bases). The CDR3 spans 16 residues. Trimming removed 3 bases at V and 1 base at J, with 12 bases between. Germline V lookup: CDR1 LNHDA, CDR2 SQIVND (reference sequence). CDR3 bases: TGTGCCAGTAGTATCATCGAAGCGGAGAACACCGGGGAGCTGTTTTTT. Protein: CASSIIEAENTGELFF.

This clone was counted a single time. V is TRBV6-5 and J is TRBJ2-2; 7 bases are shared with TRBD1. V dropped 6 bases and J dropped 0; count of bases not matched to a gene: 1. Germline V gene data show CDR1 as MNHEY and CDR2 as SVGAGI. This CDR3 is built from 14 residues. The chain's CDR3 is CASRTGTNTGELFF. As DNA, the CDR3 is TGTGCCAGCAGGACAGGGACGAACACCGGGGAGCTGTTTTTT.

The rearrangement links TRBV6-5 to TRBJ1-5, with TRBD1 as a possible D gene (5 bases). V dropped 4 bases and J dropped 9 bases, with 19 bases sitting between them. Germline V lookup: CDR1 MNHEY, CDR2 SVGAGI. The CDR3 has 15 residues. CDR3 protein: CASSSTRDPGSPQHF. The CDR3 region has the DNA TGTGCCAGCAGTTCAACCCGGGACCCGGGCTCGCCCCAGCATTTT.

The chain joins TRBV18 to TRBJ1-5, with 7 positions matching TRBD1. Germline values: CDR1 KGHSH, CDR2 LQKENI. The junction had 4 bases not matched to a gene; V was cut back by 3 bases and J by 2 bases. CDR3 length: 15 residues. The CDR3 DNA reads as TGTGCCAGCTCACCGACAGGGTGGGGCAATCAGCCCCAGCATTTT. Protein sequence: CASSPTGWGNQPQHF.

The chain combines TRBV5-1 with TRBJ2-7, with 10 nucleotides matching TRBD1. This CDR3 has 15 residues. CDR1 SGHRS and CDR2 YFSETQ come from the germline V gene. Trimming at V came to 5 bases and at J to 2 bases, leaving 7 bases not matched to a gene. The CDR3 region is CASSSDRGPAYEQYF. DNA of the CDR3: TGCGCCAGCAGTTCCGACAGGGGGCCGGCCTACGAGCAGTACTTC.

The chain joins TRBV20-1 to TRBJ1-5; D may be TRBD1 (5 bases). Germline V gene lookup returns CDR1 DFQATT and CDR2 SNEGSKA (reference sequence). This CDR3 contains 14 residues. Trimming took 3 bases from V and 6 from J, leaving 15 bases between them. The CDR3 sequence is CSASTGLGFQPQHF. The CDR3, as DNA: TGCAGTGCTAGTACAGGCTTGGGATTTCAGCCCCAGCATTTT.

V gene TRBV11-2 combines with J gene TRBJ1-4, with TRBD1 as a possible D gene (5 bases). Deletions cut 2 bases from V and 6 bases from J, with 10 bases between. The germline gives CDR1 SGHAT, CDR2 FQNNGV. CDR3 length equals 14 residues. The CDR3, as DNA: TGTGCCAGCAGCTTACTAGGGACCCATGAAAAACTGTTTTTT. Translated: CASSLLGTHEKLFF.

This chain uses TRBV4-3 with TRBJ2-7; 7 nucleotides agree with TRBD2. Germline V CDR1 and CDR2: LGHNA, YSLEER. The length of the CDR3 is 15 residues. V gave up 1 base and J gave up 3 bases; unmatched junction bases: 6. CDR3 sequence: CASSQAGGRVYEQYF. CDR3 coding DNA: TGCGCCAGCAGCCAAGCGGGCGGGAGAGTCTACGAGCAGTACTTC.

This clone was recorded only once. CDR3 sequence: CASSQWGGGTEAFF. The CDR3 DNA is TGTGCCAGCAGCCAATGGGGGGGCGGCACTGAAGCTTTCTTT. This chain joins TRBV4-2 and TRBJ1-1; possibly TRBD1 for D (6 bases). The CDR3 consists of 14 residues. Trimming removed 2 bases from V and 4 bases from J, with 11 bases in between. In germline, CDR1 is LGHNA, CDR2 YNFKEQ.

The chain combines TRBV4-3 with TRBJ2-5; TRBD2 matches 13 bases. The J segment lost 4 bases and the V segment lost 4 bases, leaving 9 bases of the junction unmatched. This CDR3 region has 17 residues. Looked up from germline, CDR1 is LGHNA and CDR2 is YSLEER. As DNA, the CDR3 is TGCGCCAGCAGCCGAGGACTAGCGGGGGAGGGGCTAGAGACCCAGTACTTC. It is translated as CASSRGLAGEGLETQYF.

This clone showed up just once. The CDR3 sequence: CATSNDRAGNTIYF. CDR3 DNA sequence: TGTGCCACCAGCAACGACAGGGCTGGAAACACCATATATTTT. This chain connects TRBV15 to TRBJ1-3; 7 bases match TRBD1. J gave up 2 bases and V 4 bases, and 2 bases lay outside the gene matches. CDR3 length equals 14 residues. Germline V gene sequence: CDR1 LNHNV, CDR2 YYDKDF (reference sequence).

The chain employs TRBV14 and TRBJ1-1; D possibly corresponds to TRBD1 (5 bases). The V end lost 1 base, the J end lost 3 bases, and 18 bases lay between the germline ends. This CDR3 has 17 residues. Germline V lookup: CDR1 SGHDN, CDR2 FVKESK. Here the CDR3 reads CASSQVPGPGRDTEAFF. Written as DNA, the CDR3 is TGTGCCAGCAGCCAAGTCCCTGGACCAGGGAGGGACACTGAAGCTTTCTTT.

The V gene is TRBV9, the J gene TRBJ2-7; 12 bases agree with TRBD2. This CDR3 contains 17 residues. Per germline, CDR1 SGDLS and CDR2 YYNGEE. J was trimmed by 2 bases and V by 4 bases; bases with no gene match: 10. The CDR3 region is CASSIGTSGLTPYEQYF. CDR3 DNA sequence: TGTGCCAGCAGCATTGGGACTAGCGGGCTGACCCCCTACGAGCAGTACTTC.

The rearrangement joins TRBV29-1 to TRBJ1-1, with TRBD1 matching over 8 bases. Germline values: CDR1 SQVTM, CDR2 ANQGSEA. This CDR3 is 14 amino acids long. J lost 4 bases, V lost 3 bases, and 7 bases had no gene match. CDR3 nucleotides: TGCAGCGTTGAGGGACAGGTTAGACGCACTGAAGCTTTCTTT. Amino acid sequence: CSVEGQVRRTEAFF.

The gene calls are TRBV5-1 and TRBJ1-4, with a tentative D call TRBD1 (5 bases). In germline, CDR1 is SGHRS, CDR2 YFSETQ. CDR3 size: 17 residues. With 0 bases removed from V and 8 bases from J, the gap between germline ends came to 20 bases. CDR3 region: CASSLGTGAARSEKLFF. CDR3 bases: TGCGCCAGCAGCTTGGGGACCGGGGCCGCCCGTAGCGAAAAACTGTTTTTT.

The chain carries TRBV7-6 and TRBJ2-1; 7 bases map to TRBD2. The CDR3 sequence is 18 residues long. Per the germline V gene, CDR1 is SGHVS and CDR2 is FNYEAQ. The junction had 16 bases not matched to a gene; V was cut back by 0 bases and J by 8 bases. The CDR3 sequence: CASSLAGGSNDFLDEQFF. The CDR3 DNA is TGTGCCAGCAGCTTAGCGGGGGGGAGTAACGATTTTTTGGATGAGCAGTTCTTC.

This chain links TRBV2 with TRBJ1-6; no firm D call. Germline CDR1 is SNHLY and CDR2 is FYNNEI. The CDR3 contains 15 residues. V was pared by 6 bases and J by 6 bases, with 15 bases between. The CDR3 sequence is CASRSGARSNSPLHF. The CDR3 DNA reads TGTGCCAGCAGGTCAGGTGCCCGGAGTAATTCACCCCTCCACTTT.

In DNA form, the CDR3 reads TGTGCCAGCAGCGACACGCCTTGGGCGTTAGATACGCAGTATTTT. Protein product: CASSDTPWALDTQYF. This sequence joins TRBV9 and TRBJ2-3, with D uncertain. The V end lost 3 bases, the J end lost 5 bases, and 16 bases lay between the germline ends. The germline V gene encodes CDR1 SGDLS and CDR2 YYNGEE. The CDR3 is made up of 15 amino acids. Full variable domain (outside the CDR3, taken from reference TRBV9 and TRBJ2-3): DSGVTQTPKHLITATGQRVTLRCSPRSGDLSVYWYQQSLDQGLQFLIQYYNGEERAKGNILERFSAQQFPDLHSELNLSSLELGDSALYFCASSDTPWALDTQYFGPGTRLTVL.

This clone was seen a few times. The chain joins TRBV12-3 or TRBV12-4 to TRBJ2-2; 7 positions match TRBD2. Trimming at V came to 6 bases and at J to 5 bases, leaving 3 bases not matched to a gene. The CDR3 is made up of 13 amino acids. DNA of the CDR3: TGTGCCAGCAGCCCCGGGAGGACCGGGGAGCTGTTTTTT. Its protein is CASSPGRTGELFF.